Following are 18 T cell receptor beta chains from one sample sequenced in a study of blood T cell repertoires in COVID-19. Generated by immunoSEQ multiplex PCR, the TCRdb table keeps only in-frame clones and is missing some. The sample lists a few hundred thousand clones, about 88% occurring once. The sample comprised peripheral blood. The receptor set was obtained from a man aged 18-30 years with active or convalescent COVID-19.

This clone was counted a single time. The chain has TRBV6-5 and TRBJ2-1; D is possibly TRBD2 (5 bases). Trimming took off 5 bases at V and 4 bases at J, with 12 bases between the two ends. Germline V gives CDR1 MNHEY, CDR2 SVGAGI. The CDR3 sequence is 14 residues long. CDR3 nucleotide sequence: TGTGCCAGCAGTCAAACAGACTATTACAATGAGCAGTTCTTC. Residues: CASSQTDYYNEQFF.

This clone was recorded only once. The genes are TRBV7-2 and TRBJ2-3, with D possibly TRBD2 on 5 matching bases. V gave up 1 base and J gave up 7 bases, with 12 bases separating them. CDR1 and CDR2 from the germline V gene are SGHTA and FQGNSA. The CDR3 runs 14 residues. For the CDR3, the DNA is TGTGCCAGCAGCTTAGTGCAGGTCGGGAATACGCAGTATTTT. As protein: CASSLVQVGNTQYF.

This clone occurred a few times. DNA for the CDR3: TGTGCCAGCAGCCAAGAGGGGCAGTCCTACGAGCAGTACTTC. It encodes CASSQEGQSYEQYF. The V gene is TRBV4-2, the J gene TRBJ2-7, with D perhaps matching TRBD1 (5 bases). The V gene's germline CDR1 is LGHNA and CDR2 YNFKEQ. CDR3 length equals 14 residues. V lost 0 bases and J 1 base, leaving 7 bases between the germline ends.

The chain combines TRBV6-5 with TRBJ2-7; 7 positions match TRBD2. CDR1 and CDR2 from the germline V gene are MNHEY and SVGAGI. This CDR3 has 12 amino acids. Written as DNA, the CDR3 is TGTGCGAGCGTTAGGGAGGGGTACGAGCAGTACTTC. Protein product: CASVREGYEQYF.

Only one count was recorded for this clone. The CDR3 DNA follows: TGTGCCAGCAGCTCCGGCGGGGTCGTGGGTGAAAAACTGTTTTTT. It codes for CASSSGGVVGEKLFF. The chain has TRBV4-2 and TRBJ1-4; D gene unclear. This CDR3 contains 15 residues. V lost 5 bases to trimming and J lost 7 bases, with 17 bases between them. Germline V gene lookup returns CDR1 LGHNA and CDR2 YNFKEQ.

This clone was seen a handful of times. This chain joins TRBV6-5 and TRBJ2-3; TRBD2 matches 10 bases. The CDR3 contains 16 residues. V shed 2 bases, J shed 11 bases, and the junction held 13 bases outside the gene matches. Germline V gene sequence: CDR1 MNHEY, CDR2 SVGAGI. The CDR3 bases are TGTGCCAGCAGTTACGGGTCTAGCGGGGGCCCGAAGGAGCAGTATTTT. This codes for CASSYGSSGGPKEQYF.

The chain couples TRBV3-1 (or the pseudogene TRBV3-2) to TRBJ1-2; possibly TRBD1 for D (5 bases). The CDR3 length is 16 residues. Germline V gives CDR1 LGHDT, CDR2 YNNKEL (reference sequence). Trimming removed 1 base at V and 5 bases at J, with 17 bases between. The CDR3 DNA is TGTGCCAGCAGCCAAGGCTCTTCAGGGTCGGTATATGGCTACACCTTC. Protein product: CASSQGSSGSVYGYTF.

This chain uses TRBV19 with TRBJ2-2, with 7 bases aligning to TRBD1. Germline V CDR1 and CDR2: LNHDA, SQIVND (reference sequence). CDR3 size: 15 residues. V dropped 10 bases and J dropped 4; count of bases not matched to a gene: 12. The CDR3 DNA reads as TGTGCCACCACCAGACAGGGTGGGGCCACCGGGGAGCTGTTTTTT. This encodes CATTRQGGATGELFF.

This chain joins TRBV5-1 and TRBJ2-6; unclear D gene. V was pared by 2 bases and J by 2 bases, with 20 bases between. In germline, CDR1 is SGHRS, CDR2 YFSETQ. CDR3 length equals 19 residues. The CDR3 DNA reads TGCGCCAGCAGCTTTGGCGCGGCCCTTCAACTCCCTGGGGCCAACGTCCTGACTTTC. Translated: CASSFGAALQLPGANVLTF.

The CDR3 nucleotides are TGTGCCAGCAGCTTAGGGGCCAGCGGGGGGTTAGAGACCCAGTACTTC. This translates into CASSLGASGGLETQYF. The chain couples TRBV7-2 to TRBJ2-5; 9 bases agree with TRBD2. The CDR3 is 16 residues long. V lost 1 base and J lost 4; bases outside the gene matches: 7. Germline V gene sequence: CDR1 SGHTA, CDR2 FQGNSA.

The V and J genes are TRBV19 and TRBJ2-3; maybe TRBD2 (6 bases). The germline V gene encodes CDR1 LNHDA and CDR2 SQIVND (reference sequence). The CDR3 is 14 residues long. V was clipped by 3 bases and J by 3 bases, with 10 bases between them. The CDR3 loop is CASSIPGLTDTQYF. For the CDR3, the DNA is TGTGCCAGTAGTATTCCCGGACTAACAGATACGCAGTATTTT.

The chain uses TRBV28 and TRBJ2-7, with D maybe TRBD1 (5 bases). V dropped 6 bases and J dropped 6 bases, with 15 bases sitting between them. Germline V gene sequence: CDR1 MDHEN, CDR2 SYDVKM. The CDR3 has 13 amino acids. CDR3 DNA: TGTGCCAGCAGGCAGGGCGGATCCCGCGAGCAGTACTTC. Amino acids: CASRQGGSREQYF.

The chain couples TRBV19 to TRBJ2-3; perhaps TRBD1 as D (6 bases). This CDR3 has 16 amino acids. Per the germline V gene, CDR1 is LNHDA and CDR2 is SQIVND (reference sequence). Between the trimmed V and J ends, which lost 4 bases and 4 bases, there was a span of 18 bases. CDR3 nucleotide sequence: TGTGCCAGTAGTACCCCTCCCTCGGCAGGGGCAGATACGCAGTATTTT. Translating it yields CASSTPPSAGADTQYF.

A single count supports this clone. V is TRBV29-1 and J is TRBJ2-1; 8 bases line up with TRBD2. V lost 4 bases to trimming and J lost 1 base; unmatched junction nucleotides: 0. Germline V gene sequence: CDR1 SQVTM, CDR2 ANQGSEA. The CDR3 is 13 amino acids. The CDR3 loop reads CSVAGGSYNEQFF. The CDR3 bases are TGCAGCGTTGCGGGGGGGTCCTACAATGAGCAGTTCTTC.

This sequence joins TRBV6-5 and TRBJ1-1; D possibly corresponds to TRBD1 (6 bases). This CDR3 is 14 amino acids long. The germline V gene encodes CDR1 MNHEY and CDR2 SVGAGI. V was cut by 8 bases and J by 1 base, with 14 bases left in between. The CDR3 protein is CASHTGHKNTEAFF. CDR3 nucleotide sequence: TGTGCCAGCCATACGGGACATAAGAACACTGAAGCTTTCTTT.

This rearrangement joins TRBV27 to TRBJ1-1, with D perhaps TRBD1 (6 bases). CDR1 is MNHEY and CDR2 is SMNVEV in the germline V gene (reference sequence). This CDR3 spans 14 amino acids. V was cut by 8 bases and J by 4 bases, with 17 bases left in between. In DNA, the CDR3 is TGTGCCAGCGCCTTCGGCGGGGGGGCCACTGAAGCTTTCTTT. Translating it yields CASAFGGGATEAFF.

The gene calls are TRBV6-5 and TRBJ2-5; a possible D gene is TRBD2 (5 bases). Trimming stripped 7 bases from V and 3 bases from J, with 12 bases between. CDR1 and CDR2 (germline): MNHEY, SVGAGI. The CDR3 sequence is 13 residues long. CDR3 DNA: TGTGCCAGCATCCTGGGGAGTAAAGAGACCCAGTACTTC. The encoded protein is CASILGSKETQYF.

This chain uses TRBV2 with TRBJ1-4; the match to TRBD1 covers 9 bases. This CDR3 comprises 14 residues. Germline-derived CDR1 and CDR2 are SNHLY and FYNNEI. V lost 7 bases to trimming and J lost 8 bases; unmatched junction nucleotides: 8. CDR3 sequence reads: CASITGQGDEKLFF. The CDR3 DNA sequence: TGTGCCAGCATCACGGGACAGGGAGACGAAAAACTGTTTTTT.